This TCR beta chain was sequenced for a study of monozygotic twins with inflammatory bowel disease. Notes on the study in general: With others, IBD patients shared fewer clonotypes than healthy twins did, especially with disease activity.

UMIs with a 6-nucleotide sample barcode were added by template switching. From its re-call of the 5' RACE reads, TCRdb lists each CDR3 protein once, without DNA. This table lists roughly 300,000 distinct CDR3 sequences. About this clonotype itself: As yet, its antigen is unknown.

Unsorted whole blood yielded the total RNA, with T cells left unselected. This CDR3 is 13 amino acids long. Germline V gene sequence: CDR1 MRHNA, CDR2 SNTAGT. The specimen was blood. The V and J genes are TRBV6-4 and TRBJ1-5; the D gene TCRdb calls, TRBD1, cannot be checked with no DNA. This clonotype was sampled from a human donor with ulcerative colitis or Crohn's disease, or a healthy co-twin of an affected twin (not recorded which). This CDR3 is CAATQGGNQPQHF.